This T cell receptor (beta chain) came from a study of T-cell memory formation after mild COVID-19. Study conclusions and caveats: Some responding clones appeared in pre-infection memory, suggesting cross-reactive memory joined. From day 15 to 85, contracting clones were balanced between CD4 and CD8, whereas later expanders leaned toward CD4+.

TCRdb ran MiXCR on the 5' RACE reads and lists one entry per CDR3 protein. The sample shows about 200,000 distinct CDR3 sequences, around 8.8% of them seen only once. V lost 0 bases and J 4 bases, leaving 9 bases between the germline ends. The CDR3 extends over 14 amino acids. Germline V gene sequence: CDR1 ENHRY, CDR2 SYGVKD. To note about this clonotype: What it binds is unknown.

This receptor was obtained from a man aged 18 to 35 who had mild COVID-19 (a few samples of this study predate the infection). Cell type and time point are not known. The sample consisted of PBMCs or a T cell subset sorted from them (not recorded which). The chain combines TRBV10-3 with TRBJ1-1; D might be TRBD1 (6 bases). CDR3 nucleotides: TGTGCCATCAGTGAGTCGACAGGCGGCACTGAAGCTTTCTTT. Translated, it gives CAISESTGGTEAFF.